This T cell receptor (beta chain) is drawn from a study of T-cell reconstitution after alpha-beta-depleted transplantation in children. Unique molecular identifiers were incorporated when the TCRbeta library was constructed. Each CDR3 protein gets one entry after TCRdb re-called the PCR reads with MiXCR. The sample has over 300,000 distinct CDR3 sequences, around a tenth seen once. There are a few counts of this clonotype. Germline V gives CDR1 MNHNS, CDR2 SASEGT. J gave up 3 bases and V 6 bases, and 4 bases lay outside the gene matches. This CDR3 has 15 residues. The sample here was PBMCs from the stem cell graft donor, taken from the stem cell graft. This receptor was identified in a human donor who donated a stem cell graft to a child with acute lymphoblastic leukemia. The V gene is TRBV6-1, the J gene TRBJ2-3; TRBD2 matches at 12 bases. The DNA for the CDR3 is TGTGCCAGCAGCTCAACTAGCGGGAGGACAGATACGCAGTATTTT. Translation gives CASSSTSGRTDTQYF.